The rows below give T cell receptor beta chains drawn from one sample of a study of cytomegalovirus exposure and HLA in healthy donors. Clones were read by immunoSEQ multiplex PCR, and TCRdb kept only the in-frame ones, dropping some. Of about 160,000 clones listed, 65% to 85% are singletons. Sequencing input: PBMCs. These receptors came from a middle-aged man in good health and CMV-seropositive. The CDR3 runs from the conserved cysteine through the conserved F or W. A D gene is named only where the DNA matches it firmly. Size tells how often a clone was seen (once, few, many) or the class of an expanded clone, and some rows leave it out.

D: -
size: -
J: TRBJ1-2
V: TRBV30
CDR3: CAGSDGYTF
DNA: TGTGCCGGTAGCGATGGCTACACCTTC

D: -
size: -
J: TRBJ1-1
V: TRBV19
CDR3: CASSPPGGTEAFF
DNA: TGTGCCAGTAGCCCACCCGGGGGGACTGAAGCTTTCTTT

D: -
size: -
J: TRBJ2-7
V: TRBV2
CDR3: CASSEQGSSYEQYF
DNA: TGTGCCAGCAGTGAGCAGGGCAGCTCCTACGAGCAGTACTTC

D: TRBD1
size: -
J: TRBJ1-1
V: TRBV30
CDR3: CAWLQGTEAFF
DNA: TGTGCCTGGTTACAGGGGACTGAAGCTTTCTTT

D: TRBD1
size: -
J: TRBJ2-3
V: TRBV5-1
CDR3: CASSLTGTVGFLGTDTQYF
DNA: TGCGCCAGCAGCTTGACGGGGACAGTTGGTTTTTTGGGCACAGATACGCAGTATTTT

D: TRBD2
size: -
J: TRBJ2-3
V: TRBV5-1
CDR3: CASSHPGLAGGSTDTQYF
DNA: TGCGCCAGCAGCCACCCGGGACTAGCGGGGGGCAGCACAGATACGCAGTATTTT

D: TRBD1
size: -
J: TRBJ1-2
V: TRBV5-4
CDR3: CASSGDRGTNGYTF
DNA: TGTGCCAGCAGCGGGGACAGGGGGACCAATGGCTACACCTTC

D: TRBD2
size: -
J: TRBJ2-2
V: TRBV30
CDR3: CAWTAAGGLNTGELFF
DNA: TGTGCCTGGACCGCAGCGGGGGGCTTGAACACCGGGGAGCTGTTTTTT

D: TRBD1
size: once
J: TRBJ2-7
V: TRBV7-9
CDR3: CASSLRSRDRVTGEQYF
DNA: TGTGCCAGCAGCCTGAGGTCCCGGGACAGGGTCACGGGGGAGCAGTACTTC

D: -
size: -
J: TRBJ1-1
V: TRBV4-3
CDR3: CASSQDARAGDTEAFF
DNA: TGCGCCAGCAGCCAAGATGCTCGGGCAGGGGACACTGAAGCTTTCTTT

D: -
size: -
J: TRBJ2-7
V: TRBV7-2
CDR3: CASSLVGKSYEQYF
DNA: TGTGCCAGCAGCTTAGTTGGCAAGTCCTACGAGCAGTACTTC

D: -
size: few
J: TRBJ2-7
V: TRBV5-4
CDR3: CASRKEAGYEQYF
DNA: TGTGCCAGCAGAAAGGAGGCAGGATACGAGCAGTACTTC

D: -
size: -
J: TRBJ1-1
V: TRBV30
CDR3: CAWSVRGGPTEAFF
DNA: TGTGCCTGGAGTGTACGTGGGGGCCCCACTGAAGCTTTCTTT

D: TRBD2
size: -
J: TRBJ2-3
V: TRBV6-4
CDR3: CASSERGGTDTQYF
DNA: TGTGCCAGCAGTGAGCGGGGGGGCACAGATACGCAGTATTTT

D: TRBD2
size: -
J: TRBJ2-7
V: TRBV9
CDR3: CASSVAPGLAGGRHEQYF
DNA: TGTGCCAGCAGCGTAGCCCCGGGACTAGCGGGGGGGCGCCACGAGCAGTACTTC

D: -
size: few
J: TRBJ1-3
V: TRBV10-3
CDR3: CAGLGGNTIYF
DNA: TGTGCCGGGTTGGGCGGAAACACCATATATTTT

D: -
size: -
J: TRBJ2-7
V: TRBV25-1
CDR3: CASSESGAGEQYF
DNA: TGTGCCAGCAGTGAATCAGGGGCGGGCGAGCAGTACTTC

D: -
size: -
J: TRBJ1-1
V: TRBV4-3
CDR3: CASSQGKGRDTEAFF
DNA: TGCGCCAGCAGCCAAGGAAAGGGCAGGGACACTGAAGCTTTCTTT

D: TRBD1
size: -
J: TRBJ1-2
V: TRBV6-6
CDR3: CASSYLGQGNYGYTF
DNA: TGTGCCAGCAGTTACTTGGGACAGGGGAACTATGGCTACACCTTC

D: TRBD1
size: -
J: TRBJ1-5
V: TRBV6-1
CDR3: CASGGQVNQPQHF
DNA: TGTGCCAGCGGAGGACAGGTCAATCAGCCCCAGCATTTT

D: -
size: -
J: TRBJ1-2
V: TRBV6-6
CDR3: CASSRTAIYGYTF
DNA: TGTGCCAGCAGTCGGACAGCAATCTATGGCTACACCTTC

D: TRBD1
size: -
J: TRBJ1-5
V: TRBV19
CDR3: CASTPASGQLSNQPQHF
DNA: TGTGCCAGTACCCCCGCATCGGGACAGCTTAGCAATCAGCCCCAGCATTTT

D: -
size: -
J: TRBJ1-1
V: TRBV7-2
CDR3: CASSSRGGDTEAFF
DNA: TGTGCCAGCAGCTCGAGGGGAGGGGACACTGAAGCTTTCTTT

D: TRBD1
size: -
J: TRBJ1-1
V: TRBV6-5
CDR3: CASSSGQGESEAFF
DNA: TGTGCCAGCAGTTCGGGACAGGGAGAATCTGAAGCTTTCTTT

D: TRBD1
size: -
J: TRBJ2-5
V: TRBV6-5
CDR3: CASSYDRGRETQYF
DNA: TGTGCCAGCAGTTACGACAGGGGCCGCGAGACCCAGTACTTC

D: -
size: -
J: TRBJ1-5
V: TRBV7-2
CDR3: CASSPAGVDQPQHF
DNA: TGTGCCAGCAGCCCAGCAGGGGTTGATCAGCCCCAGCATTTT

D: TRBD1
size: -
J: TRBJ1-2
V: TRBV2
CDR3: CASNPRGRSGYTF
DNA: TGTGCCAGTAACCCCAGGGGGCGGAGTGGCTACACCTTC

D: -
size: -
J: TRBJ2-3
V: TRBV5-4
CDR3: CASSLESQWATQYF
DNA: TGTGCCAGCAGCTTGGAATCCCAGTGGGCTACGCAGTATTTT

D: TRBD2
size: -
J: TRBJ2-5
V: TRBV10-3
CDR3: CAISESGLAKEQYF
DNA: TGTGCCATCAGTGAGTCAGGACTAGCCAAAGAGCAGTACTTC

D: -
size: -
J: TRBJ2-7
V: TRBV4-1
CDR3: CASSPKGGGGGSYEQYF
DNA: TGCGCCAGCAGCCCGAAGGGGGGGGGAGGAGGCTCCTACGAGCAGTACTTC

D: -
size: -
J: TRBJ1-5
V: TRBV11-1
CDR3: CASSLDGDSNQPQHF
DNA: TGTGCCAGCAGCTTAGACGGGGATAGCAATCAGCCCCAGCATTTT

D: -
size: -
J: TRBJ2-2
V: TRBV11-2
CDR3: CASSLTGNTGELFF
DNA: TGTGCCAGCAGCTTGACGGGGAACACCGGGGAGCTGTTTTTT

D: TRBD1
size: -
J: TRBJ1-3
V: TRBV5-5
CDR3: CASTTYTGDSGNTIYF
DNA: TGTGCCAGCACCACCTATACAGGGGACTCTGGAAACACCATATATTTT

D: -
size: few
J: TRBJ2-1
V: TRBV7-2
CDR3: CASSPQGGGGYNEQFF
DNA: TGTGCCAGCAGCCCCCAGGGGGGCGGGGGGTACAATGAGCAGTTCTTC

D: -
size: few
J: TRBJ2-7
V: TRBV7-6
CDR3: CASSLGPREQYF
DNA: TGTGCCAGCAGCTTAGGTCCGAGGGAGCAGTACTTC

D: -
size: few
J: TRBJ1-5
V: TRBV7-9
CDR3: CASSLGGEWDQPQHF
DNA: TGTGCCAGCAGCTTAGGCGGGGAATGGGATCAGCCCCAGCATTTT

D: TRBD1
size: -
J: TRBJ1-4
V: TRBV9
CDR3: CASSAGQGAANEKLFF
DNA: TGTGCCAGCAGCGCGGGACAGGGGGCTGCTAATGAAAAACTGTTTTTT

D: -
size: -
J: TRBJ1-2
V: TRBV5-4
CDR3: CASSLVAENYGYTF
DNA: TGTGCCAGCAGCTTGGTCGCAGAAAACTATGGCTACACCTTC

D: TRBD1
size: -
J: TRBJ2-7
V: TRBV27
CDR3: CASSSRQGRYEQYF
DNA: TGTGCCAGCAGTTCCCGACAGGGGCGCTACGAGCAGTACTTC

D: TRBD1
size: once
J: TRBJ2-2
V: TRBV7-3
CDR3: CASSPGTGEGELFF
DNA: TGTGCCAGCAGCCCCGGGACAGGGGAAGGGGAGCTGTTTTTT

D: -
size: -
J: TRBJ1-2
V: TRBV6-5
CDR3: CASRVRADYGYTF
DNA: TGTGCCAGCAGGGTTAGAGCCGACTATGGCTACACCTTC

D: -
size: -
J: TRBJ2-2
V: TRBV6-6
CDR3: CASSYSRTTNTGELFF
DNA: TGTGCCAGCAGTTACTCTAGGACAACGAACACCGGGGAGCTGTTTTTT

D: TRBD2
size: -
J: TRBJ2-7
V: TRBV7-3
CDR3: CASSLTWRTSGGFYEQYF
DNA: TGTGCCAGCAGCTTAACGTGGAGGACTAGCGGGGGGTTCTACGAGCAGTACTTC

D: TRBD1
size: few
J: TRBJ2-5
V: TRBV15
CDR3: CATSTYRGEETQYF
DNA: TGTGCCACCAGCACGTACAGGGGGGAAGAGACCCAGTACTTC

D: -
size: -
J: TRBJ2-7
V: TRBV4-2
CDR3: CASSQDHETHYEQYF
DNA: TGTGCCAGCAGCCAAGATCACGAGACTCACTACGAGCAGTACTTC

D: -
size: -
J: TRBJ2-7
V: TRBV5-1
CDR3: CASSPPGERAYEQYF
DNA: TGCGCCAGCAGCCCTCCCGGGGAGAGGGCCTACGAGCAGTACTTC

D: TRBD2
size: -
J: TRBJ2-3
V: TRBV6-6
CDR3: CASSALAGGTDTQYF
DNA: TGTGCCAGCAGTGCACTAGCGGGGGGCACAGATACGCAGTATTTT